The 22 T cell receptor beta chains presented below share a single source sample, sequenced in a study of shared clonotypes between healthy human individuals. Naive CD8 isolation took CD45RO-negative cells positively selected for CCR7 and excluded terminally differentiated effector memory CD45RA+ cells. Sequencing was performed with immunoSEQ multiplex PCR; in TCRdb, only in-frame clones are kept and a portion is missing. There are millions of clones in the sample; about 95% occur only once, and roughly 1.1% lies in the top ten. The sequenced material came from naive CD8+ T cells sorted from blood. The receptors come from a man younger than 35 in good health.

The chain combines TRBV4-3 with TRBJ1-1; maybe TRBD1 (6 bases). The V and J ends lost 0 bases and 3 bases respectively, with 11 bases between them. Germline assignment: CDR1 LGHNA and CDR2 YSLEER. This CDR3 is 15 amino acids long. The CDR3 reads CASSQDGQGYTEAFF. CDR3 bases: TGCGCCAGCAGCCAAGACGGCCAGGGGTACACTGAAGCTTTCTTT.

CDR3 in amino acids: CASSFLSNEQFF. The CDR3, as DNA: TGTGCCAGCAGCTTTCTCAGCAATGAGCAGTTCTTC. This chain connects TRBV5-4 to TRBJ2-1; no clear D gene. CDR1 is SGHNT and CDR2 is YYREEE in the germline V gene (reference sequence). This CDR3 region has 12 residues. Trimming left V 2 bases short and J 6 bases short, with 6 bases between.

The rearrangement links TRBV7-9 to TRBJ2-1; no clear D gene. The ends were cut back, 1 base at V and 1 base at J, with 8 bases in the middle. From germline, CDR1 is SEHNR and CDR2 FQNEAQ (reference sequence). The CDR3 contains 15 residues. Here the CDR3 reads CASSLEPGSYNEQFF. The DNA of the CDR3 is TGTGCCAGCAGCTTAGAACCGGGTTCCTACAATGAGCAGTTCTTC.

The V gene is TRBV9, the J gene TRBJ2-5, with D maybe TRBD1 (7 bases). Trimming left V 7 bases short and J 4 bases short, with 20 bases between. The CDR3 runs to 15 residues. From germline, CDR1 is SGDLS and CDR2 YYNGEE. As DNA, the CDR3 is TGTGCCAGCGCCTCCGGAGGGGGCCATAGAGAGACCCAGTACTTC. It codes for CASASGGGHRETQYF. The full variable domain, in which reference TRBV9 and TRBJ2-5 provide the parts outside the CDR3, is DSGVTQTPKHLITATGQRVTLRCSPRSGDLSVYWYQQSLDQGLQFLIQYYNGEERAKGNILERFSAQQFPDLHSELNLSSLELGDSALYFCASASGGGHRETQYFGPGTRLLVL.

The chain has TRBV6-6 and TRBJ2-3; D might be TRBD1 (5 bases). This CDR3 is built from 16 residues. CDR1 MNHNY and CDR2 SVGAGI come from the germline V gene (reference sequence). V was pared by 2 bases and J by 0 bases, with 12 bases between. In DNA, the CDR3 is TGTGCCAGCAGTTACCCACAGGTCCTTAGCACAGATACGCAGTATTTT. Amino acid sequence: CASSYPQVLSTDTQYF.

The chain has TRBV19 and TRBJ2-3; D remains ambiguous. The CDR3 extends over 13 amino acids. CDR1 is LNHDA, CDR2 SQIVND, per germline (reference sequence). V lost 5 bases and J lost 0, with 6 bases in between. This CDR3 reads CASSVTSTDTQYF. CDR3 DNA: TGTGCCAGTAGTGTTACTAGCACAGATACGCAGTATTTT.

The chain combines TRBV7-9 with TRBJ2-1; TRBD2 matches 11 bases. The CDR3 loop spans 18 amino acids. After removal of 4 bases from V and 0 bases from J, the junction contained 8 bases not matched to a gene. CDR1 is SEHNR, CDR2 FQNEAQ, per germline (reference sequence). The CDR3 loop reads CASSSELAGGGSYNEQFF. In DNA, the CDR3 is TGTGCCAGCAGCTCTGAATTAGCGGGAGGGGGCTCCTACAATGAGCAGTTCTTC. The full variable domain, in which reference TRBV7-9 and TRBJ2-1 provide the parts outside the CDR3, is DTGVSQNPRHKITKRGQNVTFRCDPISEHNRLYWYRQTLGQGPEFLTYFQNEAQLEKSRLLSDRFSAERPKGSFSTLEIQRTEQGDSAMYLCASSSELAGGGSYNEQFFGPGTRLTVL.

The V gene is TRBV11-2, the J gene TRBJ2-7; 7 nucleotides agree with TRBD2. Germline values: CDR1 SGHAT, CDR2 FQNNGV. The ends lost 5 bases at V and 4 bases at J; junction bases unmatched: 14. This CDR3 is 16 amino acids long. CDR3 region: CASSLTASGVTYEQYF. CDR3 coding DNA: TGTGCCAGCAGCCTGACGGCTAGCGGTGTGACATACGAGCAGTACTTC.

This clone was recorded only once. This chain connects TRBV10-3 to TRBJ2-7; D gene unclear. The CDR3 extends over 16 amino acids. Between the trimmed V and J ends, which lost 4 bases and 1 base, there was a span of 17 bases. Per the germline V gene, CDR1 is ENHRY and CDR2 is SYGVKD. CDR3 sequence reads: CAISAYEAIPSYEQYF. The CDR3 DNA reads TGTGCCATCAGTGCGTATGAAGCGATTCCGTCCTACGAGCAGTACTTC.

V gene TRBV18 combines with J gene TRBJ2-5; D not resolved. The V and J ends lost 0 bases and 6 bases respectively, with 11 bases between them. The CDR3 loop spans 14 amino acids. Germline-derived CDR1 and CDR2 are KGHSH and LQKENI. The CDR3 DNA sequence: TGTGCCAGCTCACCACCTGGGCCTGTTAAGACCCAGTACTTC. It specifies CASSPPGPVKTQYF.

The CDR3 reads CASRLGTGSTDTQYF. The CDR3 DNA is TGTGCCAGTAGGCTAGGGACAGGGTCCACAGATACGCAGTATTTT. The chain has TRBV19 and TRBJ2-3, with TRBD1 identical over 9 bases. V lost 6 bases to trimming and J lost 2 bases; unmatched junction nucleotides: 6. The CDR3 loop spans 15 amino acids. Germline V gene sequence: CDR1 LNHDA, CDR2 SQIVND (reference sequence).

V gene TRBV6-5 combines with J gene TRBJ1-2; D unresolved. Germline values: CDR1 MNHEY, CDR2 SVGAGI. V shed 0 bases and J shed 5 bases, with 7 bases lying between them. The CDR3 is made up of 13 amino acids. CDR3 sequence: CASSYSAEYGYTF. The DNA for the CDR3 is TGTGCCAGCAGTTACTCGGCGGAGTATGGCTACACCTTC.

This chain connects TRBV9 to TRBJ1-5; D remains ambiguous. This CDR3 spans 13 amino acids. Germline values: CDR1 SGDLS, CDR2 YYNGEE. V shed 4 bases and J shed 5 bases, with 10 bases lying between them. The CDR3 sequence: CASSPSIDQPQHF. In DNA form, the CDR3 reads TGTGCCAGCAGCCCCTCTATCGATCAGCCCCAGCATTTT. The full variable domain, rest sourced from reference TRBV9 and TRBJ1-5, is DSGVTQTPKHLITATGQRVTLRCSPRSGDLSVYWYQQSLDQGLQFLIQYYNGEERAKGNILERFSAQQFPDLHSELNLSSLELGDSALYFCASSPSIDQPQHFGDGTRLSIL.

The chain couples TRBV5-4 to TRBJ2-2; D possibly corresponds to TRBD2 (6 bases). The CDR3 runs to 15 residues. Germline CDR1 is SGHNT and CDR2 is YYREEE (reference sequence). Trimming removed 5 bases at V and 0 bases at J, with 11 bases between. Written as DNA, the CDR3 is TGTGCCAGCAGTGGGTCGGGGGCGAACACCGGGGAGCTGTTTTTT. It specifies CASSGSGANTGELFF.

The J gene is TRBJ2-2, the V gene TRBV7-8; 15 bases match TRBD2. CDR1 is SGHVS and CDR2 is FQNEAQ in the germline V gene. Unmatched junction bases numbered 7, after V lost 5 bases and J lost 3 bases. This CDR3 contains 18 residues. CDR3 DNA: TGTGCCAGCAGCCCAGGACTAGCGGGAGGGCCCGACACCGGGGAGCTGTTTTTT. Encoded protein: CASSPGLAGGPDTGELFF.

The chain employs TRBV28 and TRBJ2-7, with a possible D match to TRBD2 (6 bases). V lost 3 bases to trimming and J lost 7 bases, with 19 bases between them. This CDR3 comprises 15 residues. The germline gives CDR1 MDHEN, CDR2 SYDVKM. CDR3 nucleotide sequence: TGTGCCAGCAGTTTTCTGGGACTCCCTCATCTGGAGCAGTACTTC. Translation: CASSFLGLPHLEQYF.

The rearrangement joins TRBV13 to TRBJ2-2; D remains unclear. Germline CDR1 is PRHDT and CDR2 is FYEKMQ (reference sequence). V was trimmed by 3 bases and J by 5 bases, leaving 4 bases between them. This CDR3 has 12 amino acids. CDR3: CASSLRTGELFF. CDR3 nucleotide sequence: TGTGCCAGCAGCTTGAGGACCGGGGAGCTGTTTTTT.

Of note for this clone: The same CDR3 arises from other DNA sequences in this sample as well. V and J are TRBV4-1 and TRBJ1-1, with D perhaps TRBD1 (5 bases). The CDR3 runs 14 residues. Germline CDR1 and CDR2: MGHRA and YSYEKL. The V end was cut by 0 bases, the J end by 4 bases, with 9 bases between. The CDR3 DNA is TGCGCCAGCAGCCAAGAAATCGGGGGCACTGAAGCTTTCTTT. Its protein product is CASSQEIGGTEAFF.

This clone turned up a few times. Distinct nucleotide sequences in the sample also encode this CDR3. The chain links TRBV5-1 to TRBJ2-7; 9 nucleotides line up with TRBD1. The germline V gene has CDR1 SGHRS and CDR2 YFSETQ. The CDR3 has 13 amino acids. The V and J ends lost 2 bases and 4 bases, in that order; junction bases with no gene match: 1. The CDR3 reads CASSFGTGYEQYF. Written as DNA, the CDR3 is TGCGCCAGCAGCTTCGGGACAGGGTACGAGCAGTACTTC.

The rearrangement links TRBV29-1 to TRBJ2-5, with unresolved D. Germline V gives CDR1 SQVTM, CDR2 ANQGSEA. The CDR3 is 13 residues long. The V end was cut by 3 bases, the J end by 4 bases, with 12 bases between. The CDR3 nucleotides are TGCAGCGTTGATGAAATAGGAGTAGAGACCCAGTACTTC. It translates to CSVDEIGVETQYF.

This sequence joins TRBV6-6 and TRBJ2-2; TRBD2 agrees at 10 bases. The CDR3 sequence is 16 residues long. V lost 0 bases to trimming and J lost 6 bases; unmatched junction nucleotides: 4. CDR1 and CDR2 (germline): MNHNY, SVGAGI (reference sequence). The CDR3 DNA reads as TGTGCCAGCAGTTACTCAGAGCGGGAGGGCCCCGGGGAGCTGTTTTTT. This translates into CASSYSEREGPGELFF.

This clone was seen just once. V and J are TRBV6-5 and TRBJ1-6; TRBD1 aligns across 7 bases. The CDR3 covers 14 residues. J lost 7 bases, V lost 7 bases, and 7 bases had no gene match. Germline V gene sequence: CDR1 MNHEY, CDR2 SVGAGI. As DNA, the CDR3 is TGTGCCAGCACTAACAGGGGATACAATTCACCCCTCCACTTT. Translation gives CASTNRGYNSPLHF.